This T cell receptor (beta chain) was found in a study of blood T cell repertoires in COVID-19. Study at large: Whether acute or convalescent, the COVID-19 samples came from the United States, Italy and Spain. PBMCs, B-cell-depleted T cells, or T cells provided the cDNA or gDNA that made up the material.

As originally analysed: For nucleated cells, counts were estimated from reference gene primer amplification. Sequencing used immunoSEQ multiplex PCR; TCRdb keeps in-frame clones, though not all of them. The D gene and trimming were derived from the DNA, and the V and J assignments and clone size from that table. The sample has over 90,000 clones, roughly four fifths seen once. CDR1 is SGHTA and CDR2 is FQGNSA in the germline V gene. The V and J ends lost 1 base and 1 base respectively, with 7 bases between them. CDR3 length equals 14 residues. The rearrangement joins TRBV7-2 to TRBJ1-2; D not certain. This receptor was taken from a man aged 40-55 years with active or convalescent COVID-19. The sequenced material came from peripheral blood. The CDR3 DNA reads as TGTGCCAGCAGCTTAGTTGGGAGTAACTATGGCTACACCTTC. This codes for CASSLVGSNYGYTF.